The table lists the clone carrying this TCR beta chain with a few counts. Unmatched junction bases numbered 6, after V lost 4 bases and J lost 9 bases. This CDR3 comprises 13 residues. Germline V gives CDR1 SGHTA, CDR2 FQGNSA. These data originate in a study of T cell changes during pregnancy in multiple sclerosis. TCRdb keeps only in-frame clones here, not all; method: immunoSEQ multiplex PCR. The data hold around 55,000 clones, with 85% to 90% observed a single time. The receptor's source is a female donor with multiple sclerosis, enrolled in a pregnancy study. This chain uses TRBV7-2 with TRBJ2-7, with 10 bases fitting TRBD1. Material: CD4+ T cells from peripheral blood mononuclear cells, obtained in the first trimester of pregnancy. CDR3 loop: CASSSGQGMRQYF. For the CDR3, the DNA is TGTGCCAGCAGCTCGGGACAGGGGATGCGGCAGTACTTC.